The 10 T cell receptor beta chains below were found in one sample sequenced in a study of neoadjuvant anti-PD-1 for oral cavity cancer. Measured with immunoSEQ multiplex PCR; TCRdb has only the in-frame clones, and not every one. The sample includes more than 13,000 clones, 70% to 80% of them seen just once. Stated time point: after neoadjuvant nivolumab, at surgical resection. The sample consisted of PBMCs, taken after nivolumab (anti-PD-1) treatment. The receptor set was obtained from a person between 35 and 79 years old with oral cavity squamous cell carcinoma.

This clone turned up a few times. This rearrangement joins TRBV7-2 to TRBJ1-1; no clear D gene. CDR1 is SGHTA and CDR2 is FQGNSA in the germline V gene. This CDR3 is built from 13 residues. Trimming took off 4 bases at V and 1 base at J, with 7 bases between the two ends. This chain's CDR3 is CASSYNPNTEAFF. CDR3 DNA sequence: TGTGCCAGCAGCTATAATCCGAACACTGAAGCTTTCTTT. Full variable domain (rest looked up from reference TRBV7-2 and TRBJ1-1): GAGVSQSPSNKVTEKGKDVELRCDPISGHTALYWYRQSLGQGLEFLIYFQGNSAPDKSGLPSDRFSAERTGGSVSTLTIQRTQQEDSAVYLCASSYNPNTEAFFGQGTRLTVV.

This clone occurred once. The genes are TRBV30 and TRBJ2-1; TRBD1 might be the D (6 bases). CDR1 is GTSNPN, CDR2 SVGIG, per germline (reference sequence). Trimming removed 3 bases from V and 7 bases from J, with 16 bases in between. The length of the CDR3 is 14 residues. The CDR3 coding sequence is TGTGCCTGGAGCGTACAGGGTAGGTGGAATGAGCAGTTCTTC. Translating it yields CAWSVQGRWNEQFF.

The gene calls are TRBV27 and TRBJ2-7; a possible D gene is TRBD1 (5 bases). Per germline, CDR1 MNHEY and CDR2 SMNVEV (reference sequence). V was pared by 3 bases and J by 0 bases, with 9 bases between. This CDR3 region has 14 residues. The CDR3 sequence is CASSFFDSSYEQYF. The CDR3 nucleotides are TGTGCCAGCAGTTTCTTTGACAGCTCCTACGAGCAGTACTTC.

The sample holds a few counts of this clone. The chain carries TRBV28 and TRBJ1-5; D unclear. The CDR3 consists of 15 residues. Germline V gene data show CDR1 as MDHEN and CDR2 as SYDVKM. V was cut by 3 bases and J by 5 bases, with 14 bases left in between. CDR3 sequence: CASSFLDLAHQPQHF. CDR3 in DNA: TGTGCCAGCAGTTTTCTTGATCTCGCCCATCAGCCCCAGCATTTT.

J is TRBJ2-7 and V is TRBV5-1; TRBD2 agrees at 11 bases. The CDR3 totals 15 residues. Trimming cost V 1 base and J 3 bases; bases outside gene matches: 3. Per germline, CDR1 SGHRS and CDR2 YFSETQ. CDR3 nucleotides: TGCGCCAGCAGCTTGACTAGCGGGAGTCTCTACGAGCAGTACTTC. As protein: CASSLTSGSLYEQYF.

This rearrangement joins TRBV6-5 to TRBJ1-2, with 10 bases matching TRBD1. Germline CDR1 is MNHEY and CDR2 is SVGAGI. This CDR3 is 16 amino acids long. The ends lost 4 bases at V and 0 bases at J; junction bases unmatched: 5. Here the CDR3 DNA reads TGTGCCAGCAGTTCCTGGACAGGGGGACCTAACTATGGCTACACCTTC. Translation: CASSSWTGGPNYGYTF.

This clone was found once. The chain uses TRBV10-3 and TRBJ2-3; D tentatively reads TRBD1 or TRBD2 (5 bases each). V lost 8 bases and J lost 1, with 22 bases in between. Germline V gene lookup returns CDR1 ENHRY and CDR2 SYGVKD. The CDR3 loop spans 17 amino acids. CDR3 coding DNA: TGTGCCATCCGGGGTACGGGGCTTGGCCGTGGCACAGATACGCAGTATTTT. It translates to CAIRGTGLGRGTDTQYF.

This clone was recorded once. The V and J genes are TRBV9 and TRBJ2-7, with 8 positions matching TRBD1. CDR1 is SGDLS and CDR2 is YYNGEE in the germline V gene. Unmatched junction bases numbered 7, after V lost 3 bases and J lost 5 bases. This CDR3 has 14 residues. The CDR3 loop is CASSGRDRKNEQYF. CDR3 sequence (DNA): TGTGCCAGCAGCGGACGGGACAGGAAAAACGAGCAGTACTTC.

This chain uses TRBV2 with TRBJ2-2; 8 bases match TRBD1. CDR1 and CDR2 (germline): SNHLY, FYNNEI. J lost 6 bases, V lost 5 bases, and 8 bases had no gene match. The CDR3 has 15 residues. CDR3 sequence (DNA): TGTGCCAGCAGTACGGACAGGGCCGCCGCCGGGGAGCTGTTTTTT. Protein product: CASSTDRAAAGELFF.

The chain's CDR3 is CASSAGYRGSNEKLFF. The CDR3 DNA reads as TGTGCCAGCAGCGCAGGTTACAGGGGGTCTAATGAAAAACTGTTTTTT. The J gene is TRBJ1-4, the V gene TRBV7-6; TRBD1 aligns across 8 bases. The V segment lost 5 bases and the J segment 3 bases; nucleotides outside the gene matches: 8. CDR1 is SGHVS and CDR2 is FNYEAQ in the germline V gene. This CDR3 comprises 16 residues.